Given below is one T cell receptor beta chain in context. The study drew participants aged about 18 to 90 years from 20 to 30 US areas. The data are from a study of blood T cell repertoires in COVID-19. Study as a whole: From T cells, B-cell-depleted T cells, or PBMCs came the material, which was cDNA or gDNA.

Authors' analysis steps: Using reference gene primer amplification, nucleated cell counts were estimated. This table comes from immunoSEQ multiplex PCR, and its TCRdb copy is limited to in-frame clones, with some not included. V and J calls and clone size are given by that table; D and trimming were obtained from the DNA. The table records roughly 290,000 clones, 90% of them present only once. CDR3 length equals 13 residues. Germline assignment: CDR1 LNHDA and CDR2 SQIVND (reference sequence). The sequence derives from a woman between 18 and 29 years old with acute COVID-19. The material sequenced was PBMCs or T cells enriched from blood (not recorded which). The chain uses TRBV19 and TRBJ1-4; D is possibly TRBD1 (6 bases). In DNA form, the CDR3 reads TGTGCAGTACACGGCGGGGGGCTCGAAAAACTGTTTTTT. It encodes CAVHGGGLEKLFF.